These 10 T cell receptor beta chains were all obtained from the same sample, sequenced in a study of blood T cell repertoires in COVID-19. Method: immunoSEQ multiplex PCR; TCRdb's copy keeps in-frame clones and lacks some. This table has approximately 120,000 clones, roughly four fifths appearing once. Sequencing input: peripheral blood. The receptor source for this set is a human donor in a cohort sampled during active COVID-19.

Written as DNA, the CDR3 is TGTGCCAGTAGTGTCACAGGGGGCGGCACAGATACGCAGTATTTT. This codes for CASSVTGGGTDTQYF. This chain uses TRBV19 with TRBJ2-3; 9 bases fit TRBD1. J lost 1 base, V lost 5 bases, and 4 bases had no gene match. Germline V gene lookup returns CDR1 LNHDA and CDR2 SQIVND (reference sequence). This CDR3 comprises 15 residues.

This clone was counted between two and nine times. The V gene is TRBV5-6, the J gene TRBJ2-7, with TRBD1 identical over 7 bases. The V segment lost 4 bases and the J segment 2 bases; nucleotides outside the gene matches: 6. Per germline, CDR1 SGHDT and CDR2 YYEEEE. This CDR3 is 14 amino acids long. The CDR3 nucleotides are TGTGCCAGCAGCACCGGGACAGTTACCTACGAGCAGTACTTC. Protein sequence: CASSTGTVTYEQYF.

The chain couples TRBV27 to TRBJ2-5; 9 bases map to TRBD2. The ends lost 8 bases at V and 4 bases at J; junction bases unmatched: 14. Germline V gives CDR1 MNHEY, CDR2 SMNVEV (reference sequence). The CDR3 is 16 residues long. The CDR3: CASQPSSGGIGETQYF. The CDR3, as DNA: TGTGCCAGCCAACCCAGCAGCGGGGGGATTGGAGAGACCCAGTACTTC.

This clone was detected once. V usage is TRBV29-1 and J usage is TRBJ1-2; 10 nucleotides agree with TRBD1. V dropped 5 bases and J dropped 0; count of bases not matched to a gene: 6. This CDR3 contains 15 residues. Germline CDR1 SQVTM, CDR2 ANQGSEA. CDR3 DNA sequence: TGCAGCGTTCCGGGACAGGGGCGCTCTAACTATGGCTACACCTTC. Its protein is CSVPGQGRSNYGYTF.

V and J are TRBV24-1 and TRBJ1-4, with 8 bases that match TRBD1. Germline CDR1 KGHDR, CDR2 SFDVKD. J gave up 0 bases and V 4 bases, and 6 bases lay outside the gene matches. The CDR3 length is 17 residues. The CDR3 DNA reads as TGTGCCACCAGTGACCCCGGACAGGGTACAACTAATGAAAAACTGTTTTTT. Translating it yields CATSDPGQGTTNEKLFF.

CDR3 residues: CASSHLRARGKNTGELFF. The CDR3 DNA sequence: TGTGCCAGCAGCCATCTTAGGGCGCGGGGAAAAAACACCGGGGAGCTGTTTTTT. This rearrangement joins TRBV3-1 (or the pseudogene TRBV3-2) to TRBJ2-2; the D gene is possibly TRBD2 (6 bases). Germline V gives CDR1 LGHDT, CDR2 YNNKEL (reference sequence). This CDR3 region has 18 residues. The germline V and J ends were trimmed by 3 bases and 2 bases, with 19 bases remaining between them.

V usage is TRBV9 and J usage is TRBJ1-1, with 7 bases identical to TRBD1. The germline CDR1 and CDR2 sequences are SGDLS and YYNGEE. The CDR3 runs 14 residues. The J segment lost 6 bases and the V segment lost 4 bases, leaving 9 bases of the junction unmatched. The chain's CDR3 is CASSSRQGVSEAFF. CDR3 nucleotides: TGTGCCAGCAGCTCCCGACAGGGAGTCTCTGAAGCTTTCTTT.

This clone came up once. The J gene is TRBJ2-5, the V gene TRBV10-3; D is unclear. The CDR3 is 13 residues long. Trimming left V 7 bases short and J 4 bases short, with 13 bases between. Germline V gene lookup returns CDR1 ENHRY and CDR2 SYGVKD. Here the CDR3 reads CAITGSVRETQYF. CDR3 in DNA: TGTGCCATCACTGGGTCTGTCCGAGAGACCCAGTACTTC.

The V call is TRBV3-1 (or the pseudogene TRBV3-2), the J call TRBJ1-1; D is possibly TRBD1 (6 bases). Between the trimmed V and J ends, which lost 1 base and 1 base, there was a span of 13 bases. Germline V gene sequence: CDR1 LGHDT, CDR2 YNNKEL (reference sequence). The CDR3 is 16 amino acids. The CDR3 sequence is CASSQASTGGNTEAFF. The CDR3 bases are TGTGCCAGCAGCCAAGCTTCGACAGGCGGGAACACTGAAGCTTTCTTT.

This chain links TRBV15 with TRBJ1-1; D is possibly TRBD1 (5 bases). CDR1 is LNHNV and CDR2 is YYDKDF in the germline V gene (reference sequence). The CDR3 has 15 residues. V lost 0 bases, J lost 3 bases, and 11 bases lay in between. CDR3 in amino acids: CATSRDVGRDTEAFF. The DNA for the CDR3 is TGTGCCACCAGCAGAGATGTTGGCAGGGACACTGAAGCTTTCTTT.